These T cell receptor beta chains were read from a single sample in a study of T cells in Graves' hyperthyroidism and ophthalmopathy. One entry per CDR3 protein, called by TCRdb with MiXCR from the multiplex PCR reads. The sample includes hundreds of thousands of distinct CDR3 sequences, over 11% seen only once; the top ten take 25% to 30%. The specimen was blood. Receptors were obtained from a man aged 45-60 years with Graves' ophthalmopathy. Both conserved end residues are part of each CDR3. Each record gives: J gene, V gene, D gene, clone size, CDR3 DNA, CDR3 protein. D genes are given only for firm matches. Where a row states a size, it is once, few, many or the class of an expanded clone; other rows omit it.

>TRBJ2-5|TRBV28|NA|once
TGTGCCAGCAGTTCCCACAGAGGGCTAGGGGAAGAGACCCAGTACTTC
CASSSHRGLGEETQYF
>TRBJ1-1|TRBV11-2|NA|NA
TGTGCCAGCAGCTTAGGGAGAGGCGGGTCTGAAGCTTTCTTT
CASSLGRGGSEAFF
>TRBJ2-1|TRBV3-1|NA|many
TGTGCCAGCAGCCAAGAATTAATAGCTGCGACGAGATCCTACAATGAGCAGTTCTTC
CASSQELIAATRSYNEQFF
>TRBJ2-5|TRBV30|NA|many
TGTGCCTGGAGTAAGGGTCGTATGAGCGCCCAGTACTTC
CAWSKGRMSAQYF
>TRBJ2-3|TRBV7-3|TRBD2|many
TGTGCCAGCAGCTTAAATGCGGGGGGCACAGATACGCAGTATTTT
CASSLNAGGTDTQYF
>TRBJ2-6|TRBV6-1|NA|few
TGTGCCAGCAGTCCCCTGAGTGATCTATCTTATGGGGCCAACGTCCTGACTTTC
CASSPLSDLSYGANVLTF
>TRBJ2-1|TRBV29-1|TRBD2|NA
TGCAGCGGAAAAAATAGCGGGAACAATGAGCAGTTCTTC
CSGKNSGNNEQFF
>TRBJ1-2|TRBV6-1|NA|many
TGTGCCAGCAGTGGGAGAGGTCGCCCGGAGGATGGCTACACCTTC
CASSGRGRPEDGYTF
>TRBJ2-1|TRBV5-1|TRBD2|many
TGCGCCAGCAGCTTCGGGCTAGCGGGAGTTATCGATGAGCAGTTCTTC
CASSFGLAGVIDEQFF
>TRBJ2-1|TRBV29-1|TRBD2|many
TGCAGCGTTGAGCCAGCGGGAGGGACCAGGGATGAGCAGTTCTTC
CSVEPAGGTRDEQFF
>TRBJ1-4|TRBV29-1|NA|few
TGCAGCGCCAGGACAGATGCAACTAATGAAAAACTGTTTTTT
CSARTDATNEKLFF
>TRBJ2-7|TRBV24-1|NA|many
TGTGCCACCAGTGATCCCGGGACTGGAGGCGAGCAGTACTTC
CATSDPGTGGEQYF
>TRBJ2-4|TRBV7-2|NA|few
TGTGCCAGCAGCTTAGAGTGGGTCATCGGCATTCAGTACTTC
CASSLEWVIGIQYF
>TRBJ2-7|TRBV28|TRBD1|many
TGTGCCAGCAGTTTACCCGGGACAGGGCTCTACGAGCAGTACTTC
CASSLPGTGLYEQYF
>TRBJ2-3|TRBV7-2|TRBD2|many
TGTGCCAGCAGCTCTCTCGGGGGGGGTACGCAGTATTTT
CASSSLGGGTQYF
>TRBJ2-6|TRBV9|NA|few
TGTGCCAGCAGCCCCGAAGAGCCTGGGGCCAACGTCCTGACTTTC
CASSPEEPGANVLTF
>TRBJ2-3|TRBV7-8|NA|many
TGTGCCAGCCTCTTGGGGGGTCGGGACACAGATACGCAGTATTTT
CASLLGGRDTDTQYF
>TRBJ1-4|TRBV2|TRBD1|many
TGTGCCAGCAAGACCCAGGGACAGGTTAATGAAAAACTGTTTTTT
CASKTQGQVNEKLFF
>TRBJ2-3|TRBV5-4|NA|many
TGTGCCAGCAGCTTGGCTGGGCCCGGCGGAACTAGCACAGATACGCAGTATTTT
CASSLAGPGGTSTDTQYF
>TRBJ2-1|TRBV7-7|NA|few
TGTGCTAGCAGCCCCGGGACGATCAATGAGCAGTTCTTC
CASSPGTINEQFF
>TRBJ2-1|TRBV7-8|TRBD2|NA
TGTGCCAGCAGCGCCAAGGGGGTTAGCGGGAGAGATGAGCAGTTCTTC
CASSAKGVSGRDEQFF
>TRBJ2-2|TRBV7-6|NA|many
TGTGCCAGCAGCTTTTTAGGGGGGCAAGCGAACACCGGGGAGCTGTTTTTT
CASSFLGGQANTGELFF
>TRBJ1-1|TRBV20-1|NA|many
TGCAGCGAAAATGGAGGGTTTGACACTGAAGCTTTCTTT
CSENGGFDTEAFF
>TRBJ2-5|TRBV25-1|NA|few
TGTGCCAGCAGTGAAGATTTTGGGGCCGATCTACAGTACTTC
CASSEDFGADLQYF
>TRBJ1-2|TRBV18|NA|many
TGTGCCAGCTCACAGGCCCGGGACTATGGCTACACCTTC
CASSQARDYGYTF
>TRBJ1-4|TRBV7-9|NA|NA
TGTGCCAGCAGCTTAGGAGGGGCTAGTGGCGAAAAACTGTTTTTT
CASSLGGASGEKLFF
>TRBJ2-6|TRBV2|NA|few
TGTGCCAGCAGTGAAGGAGGGACTGGGGCCAACGTCCTGACTTTC
CASSEGGTGANVLTF
>TRBJ2-2|TRBV5-6|NA|many
TGTGCCAGCAGCTTTGGACCGGGGAAGACCGGGGAGCTGTTTTTT
CASSFGPGKTGELFF
>TRBJ1-3|TRBV29-1|TRBD1|NA
TGCAGCGCGCTGGAGACAGGGGTAAACACCATATATTTT
CSALETGVNTIYF
>TRBJ2-1|TRBV28|TRBD2|many
TGTGCCAGCAGAAGTAGCGGGATCTCCTACAATGAGCAGTTCTTC
CASRSSGISYNEQFF
>TRBJ2-1|TRBV5-1|NA|many
TGCGCCAGCAGCTCCCAGGGGGGGAGTGGAAATGAGCAGTTCTTC
CASSSQGGSGNEQFF
>TRBJ2-2|TRBV7-9|NA|many
TGTGCCAGCAGCTTAGGTATCAACACCGGGGAGCTGTTTTTT
CASSLGINTGELFF
>TRBJ2-6|TRBV7-9|TRBD2|few
TGTGCCAGCAGCTCGCGACTAGCGGGAGTTTCTGGGGCCAACGTCCTGACTTTC
CASSSRLAGVSGANVLTF
>TRBJ2-6|TRBV3-1|NA|many
TGTGCCAGCACCTCTGGGGCCAACGTCCTGACTTTC
CASTSGANVLTF
>TRBJ2-3|TRBV5-1|NA|NA
TGCGCCAGCAGCTTGGGGGGTAGCGGCCCAACTATCGGGACAGATACGCAGTATTTT
CASSLGGSGPTIGTDTQYF
>TRBJ2-7|TRBV10-3|NA|few
TGTGCCATCAGTGCCCCCAGGAGCGGAGGAAAGGAAGAGCAGTACTTC
CAISAPRSGGKEEQYF
>TRBJ1-2|TRBV7-9|NA|many
TGTGCCAGCAGCTCAGAGGTGGGGGGCCACTATGGCTACACCTTC
CASSSEVGGHYGYTF
>TRBJ2-7|TRBV5-1|TRBD2|NA
TGTGCCAGCAGCTTGCTAGCGGGAGGGGAGTCAGTCCGCGAGCAGTACTTC
CASSLLAGGESVREQYF
>TRBJ2-1|TRBV13|TRBD1|many
TGTGCCAGCAGCTCGTACCGGGACAGGGCCAACAATGAGCAGTTCTTC
CASSSYRDRANNEQFF
>TRBJ2-1|TRBV4-1|TRBD2|NA
TGCGCCAGCAGCCAAGTACCTAGCGGGGGGAACAATGAGCAGTTCTTC
CASSQVPSGGNNEQFF
>TRBJ2-5|TRBV19|NA|NA
TGTGCCAGTAGTATTGGGGCTGAGACCCAGTACTTC
CASSIGAETQYF
>TRBJ1-1|TRBV29-1|TRBD1|many
TGCAGCGTTCCAGACAGGGAGGGGAGGAACACTGAAGCTTTCTTT
CSVPDREGRNTEAFF
>TRBJ2-5|TRBV3-1|NA|many
TGTGCCAGCAGACAGCCCCAAGAGACCCAGTACTTC
CASRQPQETQYF
>TRBJ2-1|TRBV11-3|NA|many
TGTGCCAGCAGCCTAGGGGCACGGGGGAATGAGCAGTTCTTC
CASSLGARGNEQFF
>TRBJ2-5|TRBV7-7|NA|many
TGTGCTAGCAGCCCCCGCATTCTCGAGACCCAGTACTTC
CASSPRILETQYF
>TRBJ2-3|TRBV20-1|TRBD2|many
TGCAGTGCTAGAGTAGCGGGAGGGCTGGCAGATACGCAGTATTTT
CSARVAGGLADTQYF
>TRBJ1-5|TRBV7-9|TRBD1|few
TGTGCCAGCAGCTCCGGGACAGAATACAATCAGCCCCAGCATTTT
CASSSGTEYNQPQHF
>TRBJ2-1|TRBV7-3|NA|few
TGTGCCAGCAGCTTAGGACGCCACCGAGGCGATGAGCAGTTCTTC
CASSLGRHRGDEQFF
>TRBJ1-1|TRBV20-1|NA|NA
TGCAGTGCCACGTCGGGGAACACTGAAGCTTTCTTT
CSATSGNTEAFF
>TRBJ2-7|TRBV12-3/TRBV12-4|NA|many
TGTGCCAGCAGTTTTGTCACGGGTAGCTACGAGCAGTACTTC
CASSFVTGSYEQYF
>TRBJ2-7|TRBV28|NA|few
TGTGCCAGCAGTTTACTACGGGAGCGCACCTACGAGCAGTACTTC
CASSLLRERTYEQYF
>TRBJ1-1|TRBV29-1|NA|few
TGCAGCGTTGAAGCCTTTGGGGTGCAGAACACTGAAGCTTTCTTT
CSVEAFGVQNTEAFF
>TRBJ1-2|TRBV20-1|NA|NA
TGCAGTGCTAGCCTACCGGCCGCTAGGACCTTC
CSASLPAARTF
>TRBJ1-1|TRBV11-2|NA|NA
TGTGCCAGCAGCTTACAAGAAGTGAACACTGAAGCTTTCTTT
CASSLQEVNTEAFF
>TRBJ2-7|TRBV14|NA|many
TGTGCCAGCGCCCGGGACACATCCTACGAGCAGTACTTC
CASARDTSYEQYF
>TRBJ1-5|TRBV29-1|NA|NA
TGCAGCGTTGCGGGGGCTAGCAATCAGCCCCAGCATTTT
CSVAGASNQPQHF
>TRBJ2-7|TRBV20-1|TRBD2|few
TGCAGTGCGGACCCTTCACTAGCGGGAGGCTACGAGCAGTACTTC
CSADPSLAGGYEQYF